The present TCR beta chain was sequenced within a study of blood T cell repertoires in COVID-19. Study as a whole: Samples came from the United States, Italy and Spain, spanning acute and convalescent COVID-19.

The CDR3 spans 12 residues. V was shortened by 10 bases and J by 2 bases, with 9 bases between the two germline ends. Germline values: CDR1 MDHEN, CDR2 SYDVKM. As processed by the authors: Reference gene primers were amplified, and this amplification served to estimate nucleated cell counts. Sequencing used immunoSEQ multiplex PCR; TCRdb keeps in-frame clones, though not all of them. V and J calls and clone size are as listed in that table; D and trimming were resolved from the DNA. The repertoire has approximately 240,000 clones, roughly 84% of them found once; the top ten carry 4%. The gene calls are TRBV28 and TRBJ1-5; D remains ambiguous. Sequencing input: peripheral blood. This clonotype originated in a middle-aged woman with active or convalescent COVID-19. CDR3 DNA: TGTGCCACGAGGGTCGGCAATCAGCCCCAGCATTTT. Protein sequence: CATRVGNQPQHF.